What follows are 30 T cell receptor beta chains derived from one specimen sequenced in a study of cytomegalovirus exposure and HLA in healthy donors. The PCR had 60 Vbeta and 13 Jbeta primers. The method was immunoSEQ multiplex PCR; TCRdb's version includes in-frame clones alone and lacks a portion of them. The sample comprises 120,000 to 150,000 clones, 70% to 80% of which are singletons, and roughly 4.9% rests with the top ten. The sample comprised PBMCs. Source of these receptors: a woman aged 50 to 65 in good health and CMV-seronegative.

This chain uses TRBV19 with TRBJ1-5; D unclear. V lost 4 bases to trimming and J lost 4 bases, with 8 bases between them. The CDR3 loop spans 13 amino acids. In germline, CDR1 is LNHDA, CDR2 SQIVND (reference sequence). CDR3: CASSTSGNQPQHF. CDR3 coding DNA: TGTGCCAGTAGTACTTCCGGGAATCAGCCCCAGCATTTT.

Concerning this clone: Germline and junction disagree at one end, which may indicate a read error. The rearrangement links TRBV7-9 to TRBJ2-3; 9 nucleotides agree with TRBD1. The germline CDR1 and CDR2 sequences are SEHNR and FQNEAQ (reference sequence). This CDR3 comprises 14 residues. CDR3 sequence: CSSSRDRAVDTQYF. In DNA, the CDR3 is TGTTCCAGCAGCCGGGACAGGGCGGTAGATACGCAGTATTTT.

The chain uses TRBV6-4 and TRBJ2-1; 10 bases line up with TRBD2. The CDR3 contains 15 residues. CDR1 is MRHNA and CDR2 is SNTAGT in the germline V gene. The V gene end was trimmed by 10 bases and the J gene end by 6 bases; junction bases not matched to a gene: 12. This chain's CDR3 is CATSRGSGGLNEQFF. CDR3 sequence (DNA): TGTGCCACCTCCCGTGGTAGCGGGGGGCTCAATGAGCAGTTCTTC.

In regard to this clone: One end of the junction is discordant with germline, which a read error may explain. This chain joins TRBV7-7 and TRBJ2-5; 12 bases are shared with TRBD2. The CDR3 extends over 15 amino acids. The germline gives CDR1 SSHAT, CDR2 FNYEAQ (reference sequence). The CDR3 here is CASSSSGGAPETQYF. The DNA of the CDR3 is TGTGCTAGCAGCTCTAGCGGGGGGGCCCCAGAGACCCAGTACTTC.

CDR3 region: CATSRRGGRPPGELFF. CDR3 in DNA: TGTGCCACCAGCAGACGGGGGGGTAGACCCCCCGGGGAGCTGTTTTTT. J is TRBJ2-2 and V is TRBV15; 8 bases are a match to TRBD2. Trimming removed 2 bases from V and 6 bases from J; junction bases left unmatched: 8. Germline loops: CDR1 LNHNV, CDR2 YYDKDF (reference sequence). The CDR3 length is 16 residues. Together with reference TRBV15 and TRBJ2-2, the CDR3 gives the full variable domain: DAMVIQNPRYQVTQFGKPVTLSCSQTLNHNVMYWYQQKSSQAPKLLFHYYDKDFNNEADTPDNFQSRRPNTSFCFLDIRSPGLGDTAMYLCATSRRGGRPPGELFFGEGSRLTVL.

The genes are TRBV11-3 and TRBJ2-1; 11 positions match TRBD1. This CDR3 is 16 amino acids long. Trimming took 5 bases from V and 6 from J; bases not matched to a gene: 9. Germline V gene sequence: CDR1 SGHNT, CDR2 YENEEA. The CDR3: CASSLNGQGARNEQFF. Written as DNA, the CDR3 is TGTGCCAGCAGCCTAAATGGACAGGGGGCCCGCAATGAGCAGTTCTTC.

The rearrangement joins TRBV28 to TRBJ2-5, with 7 nucleotides matching TRBD1. Germline V lookup: CDR1 MDHEN, CDR2 SYDVKM. The CDR3 extends over 14 amino acids. V was clipped by 3 bases and J by 1 base; unmatched bases: 2. The CDR3 loop is CASSLDRTQETQYF. CDR3 in DNA: TGTGCCAGCAGTTTGGACAGGACCCAAGAGACCCAGTACTTC. The complete variable domain, with remaining parts taken from reference TRBV28 and TRBJ2-5, reads DVKVTQSSRYLVKRTGEKVFLECVQDMDHENMFWYRQDPGLGLRLIYFSYDVKMKEKGDIPEGYSVSREKKERFSLILESASTNQTSMYLCASSLDRTQETQYFGPGTRLLVL.

The J gene is TRBJ2-5, the V gene TRBV11-3, with a weak D call TRBD1 (5 bases). The J call may be incorrect, as the DNA end agrees better with TRBJ2-7. Looked up from germline, CDR1 is SGHNT and CDR2 is YENEEA. The CDR3 length is 14 residues. The CDR3 region has the DNA TGTGCCAGCAGCCTGGGGCCCCAGGTGGGCGAGCAGTACTTC. Protein sequence: CASSLGPQVGEQYF.

The rearrangement joins TRBV2 to TRBJ1-1; TRBD1 might be the D (6 bases). Germline V gene lookup returns CDR1 SNHLY and CDR2 FYNNEI. The CDR3 is 15 residues long. Trimming shortened V by 8 bases and J by 1 base, and 17 bases separated the two germline ends. The CDR3 DNA is TGTGCCAGCGTCCCCCGTTCAGGGGCGAACACTGAAGCTTTCTTT. This codes for CASVPRSGANTEAFF.

The chain couples TRBV5-4 to TRBJ1-2; D might be TRBD1 (6 bases). The CDR3 loop spans 13 amino acids. Looked up from germline, CDR1 is SGHNT and CDR2 is YYREEE (reference sequence). Trimming cost V 4 bases and J 6 bases, with 13 bases left between them. CDR3 coding DNA: TGTGCCAGCAGCCTACAGGGTGGGGATGGCTACACCTTC. Protein sequence: CASSLQGGDGYTF.

This chain links TRBV29-1 with TRBJ2-3, with 7 bases that match TRBD2. The CDR3 covers 12 residues. In germline, CDR1 is SQVTM, CDR2 ANQGSEA. As DNA, the CDR3 is TGCACCTGGGGGGACTACACAGATACGCAGTATTTT. It is translated as CTWGDYTDTQYF.

J is TRBJ2-2 and V is TRBV10-2, with D unclear. Trimming took 7 bases from V and 6 from J, leaving 6 bases between them. CDR1 and CDR2 (germline): WSHSY, SAAADI. This CDR3 contains 11 residues. For the CDR3, the DNA is TGCGCCAGCATCGGGTCCGGGGAGCTGTTTTTT. Its translation: CASIGSGELFF.

The chain joins TRBV5-1 to TRBJ2-7; TRBD2 matches 14 bases. The V gene's germline CDR1 is SGHRS and CDR2 YFSETQ. V shed 4 bases and J 1 base; nucleotides not matched to a gene: 10. This CDR3 comprises 18 residues. The CDR3 loop is CASSPGLAGVPGSYEQYF. CDR3 DNA: TGCGCCAGCAGCCCGGGACTAGCGGGGGTCCCAGGGTCCTACGAGCAGTACTTC.

In this sample, this clone turned up once. This chain joins TRBV11-3 and TRBJ1-2; TRBD1 agrees at 10 bases. This CDR3 spans 15 amino acids. The ends lost 5 bases at V and 4 bases at J; junction bases unmatched: 7. CDR1 SGHNT and CDR2 YENEEA come from the germline V gene. CDR3 sequence (DNA): TGTGCCAGCAGCCCGTATGGGGACAGGGGCTATGGCTACACCTTC. Translation gives CASSPYGDRGYGYTF.

This clone appeared a single time. The chain couples TRBV7-8 to TRBJ1-1; no definite D call. Trimming left V 5 bases short and J 1 base short, with 8 bases between. CDR1 and CDR2 (germline): SGHVS, FQNEAQ. The CDR3 totals 13 residues. The CDR3 is CASSAGRNTEAFF. CDR3 in DNA: TGTGCCAGCAGCGCGGGCAGGAACACTGAAGCTTTCTTT.

This clone was found once. The rearrangement links TRBV1 to TRBJ1-2; the table's TRBD1 call for D was not verified on the DNA. TRBV1 is classified as a pseudogene. This CDR3 comprises 12 residues. The chain's CDR3 is CTSKTGVYGYTF. The CDR3, as DNA: TGCACCAGTAAGACAGGTGTATATGGCTACACCTTC.

Only a few counts were recorded for this clone. The V call is TRBV11-2, the J call TRBJ2-7; TRBD1 matches at 12 bases. The junction had 4 bases not matched to a gene; V was cut back by 1 base and J by 3 bases. This CDR3 has 16 amino acids. Germline V gene lookup returns CDR1 SGHAT and CDR2 FQNNGV. The CDR3 DNA is TGTGCCAGCAGCTTAGCCGGGACAGGGGGCCTCTACGAGCAGTACTTC. Translating it yields CASSLAGTGGLYEQYF.

This sequence joins TRBV11-2 and TRBJ1-1; D remains unclear. Trimming removed 5 bases from V and 5 bases from J, with 12 bases in between. The CDR3 totals 13 residues. Germline CDR1 is SGHAT and CDR2 is FQNNGV. The CDR3 bases are TGTGCCAGCAGCCGGGATGGGGTGACTGAAGCTTTCTTT. Its translation: CASSRDGVTEAFF.

This sequence joins TRBV7-2 and TRBJ1-2; D call uncertain. The CDR3 is 15 residues long. Germline values: CDR1 SGHTA, CDR2 FQGNSA. The V end was cut by 1 base, the J end by 0 bases, with 9 bases between. In nucleotides, the CDR3 is TGTGCCAGCAGCTTAGAGAGGCAGACTAACTATGGCTACACCTTC. It translates to CASSLERQTNYGYTF.

The chain links TRBV5-6 to TRBJ2-7, with D perhaps TRBD2 (7 bases). The CDR3 is made up of 14 amino acids. Trimming cost V 2 bases and J 2 bases, with 11 bases left between them. CDR1 and CDR2 (germline): SGHDT, YYEEEE. The CDR3 coding sequence is TGTGCCAGCAGCTTTGGCGGGGGCCCCTACGAGCAGTACTTC. Translated, it gives CASSFGGGPYEQYF.

The chain recombines TRBV28 with TRBJ2-3, with 7 bases matching TRBD2. Germline V gene sequence: CDR1 MDHEN, CDR2 SYDVKM. V lost 2 bases to trimming and J lost 2 bases; unmatched junction nucleotides: 7. The CDR3 is 16 residues long. In nucleotides, the CDR3 is TGTGCCAGCAGTTTAATCACGGGGGACTACACAGATACGCAGTATTTT. Translating it yields CASSLITGDYTDTQYF.

The chain recombines TRBV11-2 with TRBJ2-7; tentatively, D is TRBD1 (6 bases). The V gene lost 5 bases and the J gene lost 3 bases, with 14 bases spanning the gap. CDR3 size: 14 residues. The germline gives CDR1 SGHAT, CDR2 FQNNGV. As DNA, the CDR3 is TGTGCCAGCAGCCTCCTAGGGGGTCTCTACGAGCAGTACTTC. This codes for CASSLLGGLYEQYF.

V is TRBV14 and J is TRBJ2-5, with D possibly matching TRBD2 (5 bases). CDR3 length equals 13 residues. CDR1 and CDR2 from the germline V gene are SGHDN and FVKESK. Trimming shortened V by 1 base and J by 7 bases, and 10 bases separated the two germline ends. Here the CDR3 DNA reads TGTGCCAGCAGCCAAGTGAGGGATGGGACCCAGTACTTC. Translation gives CASSQVRDGTQYF.

The V gene is TRBV6-5, the J gene TRBJ1-2; D possibly corresponds to TRBD1 (5 bases). Germline CDR1 is MNHEY and CDR2 is SVGAGI. V lost 7 bases and J lost 0, with 12 bases in between. There are 14 residues in the CDR3. The DNA for the CDR3 is TGTGCCAGCATGGGGCAGGAAGCTAACTATGGCTACACCTTC. Translating it yields CASMGQEANYGYTF.

V gene TRBV5-5 combines with J gene TRBJ2-7; TRBD1 matches at 7 bases. This CDR3 has 15 amino acids. Germline CDR1 SGHKS, CDR2 YYEKEE (reference sequence). The junction had 11 bases not matched to a gene; V was cut back by 4 bases and J by 4 bases. The CDR3 nucleotides are TGTGCCAGCAGCATAGAACCGGGACAGCATTACGAGCAGTACTTC. Translating it yields CASSIEPGQHYEQYF.

The CDR3 loop is CSGQATAGNTIYF. CDR3 coding DNA: TGCAGCGGACAGGCTACCGCTGGAAACACCATATATTTT. This chain connects TRBV29-1 to TRBJ1-3, with D perhaps TRBD1 (6 bases). From germline, CDR1 is SQVTM and CDR2 ANQGSEA. The germline V and J ends were trimmed by 7 bases and 2 bases, with 12 bases remaining between them. The CDR3 loop spans 13 amino acids. Combining the CDR3 with reference TRBV29-1 and TRBJ1-3 gives the whole variable domain SAVISQKPSRDICQRGTSLTIQCQVDSQVTMMFWYRQQPGQSLTLIATANQGSEATYESGFVIDKFPISRPNLTFSTLTVSNMSPEDSSIYLCSGQATAGNTIYFGEGSWLTVV.

The V gene is TRBV7-2, the J gene TRBJ1-1, with a possible D match to TRBD1 (6 bases). V was pared by 3 bases and J by 1 base, with 12 bases between. The length of the CDR3 is 15 residues. The germline V gene encodes CDR1 SGHTA and CDR2 FQGNSA. In DNA, the CDR3 is TGTGCCAGCAGCTTGGGGGGGGGCGGGAACACTGAAGCTTTCTTT. Its translation is CASSLGGGGNTEAFF.

The chain couples TRBV19 to TRBJ1-1, with a tentative D call TRBD1 (5 bases). Germline values: CDR1 LNHDA, CDR2 SQIVND (reference sequence). The germline V and J ends were trimmed by 3 bases and 5 bases, with 10 bases remaining between them. The CDR3 length is 13 residues. CDR3 protein: CASSILGGTEAFF. In DNA form, the CDR3 reads TGTGCCAGTAGTATCCTGGGGGGGACTGAAGCTTTCTTT.

The chain combines TRBV6-1 with TRBJ2-5, with a weak D call TRBD1 (6 bases). V was shortened by 8 bases and J by 0 bases, with 10 bases between the two germline ends. This CDR3 comprises 13 residues. CDR1 MNHNS and CDR2 SASEGT come from the germline V gene. DNA of the CDR3: TGTGCCAGCTCCAGGGGATACCAAGAGACCCAGTACTTC. Translating it yields CASSRGYQETQYF.

V is TRBV6-1 and J is TRBJ2-7; D might be TRBD1 (6 bases). The CDR3 has 15 residues. CDR1 is MNHNS and CDR2 is SASEGT in the germline V gene. V gave up 2 bases and J gave up 2 bases, with 13 bases separating them. The CDR3 bases are TGTGCCAGCAGTGAAACAGGGCTTCTAACCTACGAGCAGTACTTC. Protein product: CASSETGLLTYEQYF.